The source of this T cell receptor beta chain is a study of early T cells in non-severe SARS-CoV-2 infection. Individual cDNA molecules received unique molecular identifiers during library preparation. TCRdb re-analysed the 5' RACE reads in MiXCR, keeping a single row per CDR3 protein. The sample carries tens of thousands of distinct CDR3 sequences, roughly a fifth recorded once. Germline lookup yields CDR1 SGHKS and CDR2 YYEKEE (reference sequence). CDR3 length: 14 residues. V shed 3 bases and J shed 1 base, with 9 bases lying between them. The receptor's source is an adult who was a healthcare worker with PCR-confirmed SARS-CoV-2 infection or an uninfected control (not recorded which). Sequencing was performed on whole blood, taken at baseline. This chain connects TRBV5-5 to TRBJ2-3; D ambiguous. The DNA of the CDR3 is TGTGCCAGCAGCTCTCTCCCGCGCACAGATACGCAGTATTTT. As protein: CASSSLPRTDTQYF.